The clone carrying this T cell receptor beta chain came up a few times. The antigen remains unidentified. The entry originates in a study of Ad26.COV2.S vaccination and SARS-CoV-2 variants. Looking at the study overall: The donor participated in the COV1001 trial, in its Ad26.COV2.S arm.

The method was immunoSEQ multiplex PCR; TCRdb's version includes in-frame clones alone and lacks a portion of them. Here the sample spans roughly 380,000 clones, about 85% being singletons. V was clipped by 5 bases and J by 5 bases, with 7 bases between them. CDR3 length: 12 amino acids. Germline loops: CDR1 SEHNR, CDR2 FQNEAQ (reference sequence). Notes on the study in general: Quantification of TCR breadth and depth may have yielded underestimates of total T cell responses. There was reportedly substantial breadth in spike-specific CD8+ and CD4+ T cell responses after vaccination.

This sample's treatment: approximately 18 received Ad26.COV2.S at low or high dose, single or two shots; 5 received placebo; per-sample allocation not given. Day 63 after the first vaccine or placebo injection was the time point for sampling. This chain connects TRBV7-9 to TRBJ1-5, with TRBD1 as a possible D gene (6 bases). The input for sequencing was peripheral blood, taken in a trial of Ad26.COV2.S vaccine versus placebo. The origin of this receptor is a person aged 18 to 59 who received the Ad26.COV2.S COVID-19 vaccine or a placebo. CDR3 DNA: TGTGCCAGCAGCCCAGGGGATCAGCCCCAGCATTTT. It codes for CASSPGDQPQHF.